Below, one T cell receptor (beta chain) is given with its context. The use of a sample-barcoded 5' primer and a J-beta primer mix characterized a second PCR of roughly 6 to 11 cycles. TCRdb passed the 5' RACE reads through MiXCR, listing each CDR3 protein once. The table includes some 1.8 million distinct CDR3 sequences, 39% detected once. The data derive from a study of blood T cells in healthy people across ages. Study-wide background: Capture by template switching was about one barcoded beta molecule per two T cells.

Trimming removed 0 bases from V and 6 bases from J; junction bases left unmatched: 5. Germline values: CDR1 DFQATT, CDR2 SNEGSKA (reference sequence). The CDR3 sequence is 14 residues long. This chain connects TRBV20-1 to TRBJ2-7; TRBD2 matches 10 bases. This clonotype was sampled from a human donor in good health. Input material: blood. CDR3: CSARDLAGEGEQYF. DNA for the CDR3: TGCAGTGCTAGAGATCTAGCGGGGGAGGGCGAGCAGTACTTC.